These 32 T cell receptor beta chains originate from one sample sequenced in a study of CXCR3-negative and CXCR3-positive naive CD8 T cells (dated by TCRdb to about 2019). Sequencing used a NextSeq 550. The Human TCR Profiling Kit (MiLaboratory) was used to make UMI-labeled 5' RACE TRB cDNA libraries. Each entry corresponds to one CDR3 protein sequence from reads that TCRdb reprocessed, and DNA is not given. The table held for this sample gives around 57,000 distinct CDR3 sequences. The ten biggest clones cover about 25% of the sample. The sample taken for sequencing was memory CD8+ T cells from blood. The cell subset or site label corresponds to: conventional CD8+ memory T cells (TMEM), sorted as controls. These receptors were collected from a human donor in good health. Some clones in this sample may be carry-over from other donors' samples.

The J gene is TRBJ1-1, the V gene TRBV29-1; TCRdb's D call, TRBD1, is unchecked because there is no DNA. This CDR3 comprises 16 residues. Germline CDR1 SQVTM, CDR2 ANQGSEA. The CDR3 reads CSARTRGHGMNTEAFF.

The chain combines TRBV7-9 with TRBJ1-4. The CDR3 is 14 residues long. Germline loops: CDR1 SEHNR, CDR2 FQNEAQ (reference sequence). CDR3 protein: CASSLGADNEKLFF.

The chain links TRBV29-1 to TRBJ2-1; TCRdb indicates TRBD2, and absent DNA this call remains unverified. The CDR3 runs 17 residues. Germline V gene data show CDR1 as SQVTM and CDR2 as ANQGSEA. The CDR3 sequence: CSVGVLAGTYTYNEQFF.

The chain employs TRBV20-1 and TRBJ2-1; TCRdb's D gene call, TRBD2, goes unchecked for lack of DNA. The CDR3 extends over 14 amino acids. The germline V gene encodes CDR1 DFQATT and CDR2 SNEGSKA (reference sequence). CDR3 in amino acids: CSEAAGGLSNEQFF.

The chain joins TRBV29-1 to TRBJ1-2; there is no DNA to check the TCRdb D call of TRBD1. The length of the CDR3 is 16 residues. Germline CDR1 and CDR2: SQVTM and ANQGSEA. The chain's CDR3 is CSVWDLGASLNYGYTF.

CDR3 region: CASSHGLAGYEQYF. The rearrangement links TRBV6-2 or TRBV6-3 to TRBJ2-7; checking the TCRdb D call of TRBD2 is not possible without DNA. The germline gives CDR1 MNHEY, CDR2 SVGEGT. CDR3 length equals 14 residues.

This chain joins TRBV15 and TRBJ2-1; as DNA is missing, the TRBD2 call by TCRdb cannot be tested. This CDR3 spans 17 amino acids. The germline CDR1 and CDR2 sequences are LNHNV and YYDKDF (reference sequence). CDR3 protein: CATSREGLAGSYNEQFF.

The chain has TRBV6-4 and TRBJ2-3; TCRdb names TRBD1, which stays unverified in the absence of DNA. CDR1 is MRHNA and CDR2 is SNTAGT in the germline V gene. This CDR3 comprises 15 residues. CDR3: CASSDAGGPADTQYF.

The chain joins TRBV13 to TRBJ1-6; without DNA, the TCRdb call of TRBD1 cannot be checked. The CDR3 length is 14 residues. Germline V gene sequence: CDR1 PRHDT, CDR2 FYEKMQ (reference sequence). This CDR3 is CASSATGDNSPLHF.

This chain joins TRBV7-3 and TRBJ1-2; TCRdb gives TRBD1 as the D gene, but with no DNA this cannot be confirmed. Germline V CDR1 and CDR2: SGHTA, FQGTGA. The CDR3 extends over 14 amino acids. CDR3 in amino acids: CASSLGQGEDGYTF.

This chain joins TRBV19 and TRBJ2-2; as DNA is missing, the TRBD1 call by TCRdb cannot be tested. Germline values: CDR1 LNHDA, CDR2 SQIVND (reference sequence). The CDR3 covers 14 residues. The CDR3 spells CASSMGGPTGELFF.

V is TRBV28 and J is TRBJ2-5. The CDR3 spans 14 residues. Germline CDR1 reads MDHEN; CDR2 reads SYDVKM. The CDR3 sequence is CASSTQVRRETQYF.

The rearrangement joins TRBV7-2 to TRBJ2-7; TCRdb's D call of TRBD1 is untestable without DNA. This CDR3 is built from 19 residues. Germline-derived CDR1 and CDR2 are SGHTA and FQGNSA. This CDR3 reads CASSFPGTGIAERSYEQYF.

The chain joins TRBV20-1 to TRBJ2-7. The CDR3 sequence is 14 residues long. In germline, CDR1 is DFQATT, CDR2 SNEGSKA (reference sequence). CDR3 in amino acids: CSATWIGSSYEQYF.

The gene calls are TRBV29-1 and TRBJ2-7; TCRdb picks TRBD2, but there is no DNA to check that call. The CDR3 totals 12 residues. The V gene's germline CDR1 is SQVTM and CDR2 ANQGSEA. The CDR3 reads CSVETGGYEQYF.

The V gene is TRBV20-1, the J gene TRBJ1-1; TCRdb outputs TRBD1, but without DNA this stays unchecked. There are 13 residues in the CDR3. Germline V gene data show CDR1 as DFQATT and CDR2 as SNEGSKA (reference sequence). CDR3 amino acids: CSATTGRSTEAFF.

The rearrangement links TRBV6-2 or TRBV6-3 to TRBJ2-1; TCRdb outputs TRBD1, but without DNA this stays unchecked. Germline CDR1 is MNHEY and CDR2 is SVGEGT. The CDR3 totals 16 residues. The CDR3 spells CASRPLRDRVSDEQFF.

The chain carries TRBV4-3 and TRBJ2-2; TCRdb's D call of TRBD1 is untestable without DNA. From germline, CDR1 is LGHNA and CDR2 YSLEER. This CDR3 spans 16 amino acids. The CDR3 loop reads CASGRGADGTTGELFF.

The rearrangement links TRBV5-1 to TRBJ2-1; TCRdb calls TRBD1, which cannot be checked without DNA. CDR1 SGHRS and CDR2 YFSETQ come from the germline V gene. The CDR3 runs 15 residues. The CDR3 sequence: CASSFTGAPGVEQFF.

This chain joins TRBV5-1 and TRBJ1-6; TCRdb outputs TRBD1, but without DNA this stays unchecked. The germline gives CDR1 SGHRS, CDR2 YFSETQ. The CDR3 spans 16 residues. This CDR3 is CASSLEGDRASLPLHF.

The chain couples TRBV4-3 to TRBJ2-1; the D call from TCRdb, TRBD1, cannot be confirmed without DNA. Germline CDR1 reads LGHNA; CDR2 reads YSLEER. This CDR3 is 17 amino acids long. This CDR3 is CASSQDGNGGTYNEQFF.

The chain links TRBV7-2 to TRBJ1-1. The V gene's germline CDR1 is SGHTA and CDR2 FQGNSA. The CDR3 sequence is 14 residues long. CDR3 residues: CASSQSMYLTEAFF.

J is TRBJ1-2 and V is TRBV29-1; TCRdb proposes TRBD1, but this gene call is untestable without DNA. The CDR3 has 11 residues. Germline lookup yields CDR1 SQVTM and CDR2 ANQGSEA. CDR3 in amino acids: CSEQTGGGYTF.

The chain recombines TRBV5-1 with TRBJ1-2; checking the TCRdb D call of TRBD1 is not possible without DNA. This CDR3 has 17 amino acids. Germline-derived CDR1 and CDR2 are SGHRS and YFSETQ. This CDR3 is CASSLDSGTHPRYDYTF.

V usage is TRBV28 and J usage is TRBJ2-1; absent DNA, TCRdb's TRBD1 call cannot be checked. The CDR3 totals 15 residues. Looked up from germline, CDR1 is MDHEN and CDR2 is SYDVKM. Here the CDR3 reads CASSQGFSGYNEQFF.

V and J are TRBV6-5 and TRBJ2-5. Germline lookup yields CDR1 MNHEY and CDR2 SVGAGI. The CDR3 runs 17 residues. CDR3 sequence: CASRSSGSDRVGETQYF.

The J gene is TRBJ2-7, the V gene TRBV5-6; the D call of TRBD2 rests on TCRdb alone, since no DNA is present to check it. Germline assignment: CDR1 SGHDT and CDR2 YYEEEE. The CDR3 loop spans 15 amino acids. CDR3 loop: CASSGPGLAVYEQYF.

The chain carries TRBV15 and TRBJ2-2; TCRdb outputs TRBD1, but without DNA this stays unchecked. The germline gives CDR1 LNHNV, CDR2 YYDKDF (reference sequence). This CDR3 comprises 14 residues. The chain's CDR3 is CATSTGTDTGELFF.

The CDR3 region is CSVVGRGNPGYTF. V usage is TRBV29-1 and J usage is TRBJ1-2; TCRdb's assignment of TRBD1 cannot be checked, as there is no DNA. The CDR3 is made up of 13 amino acids. CDR1 and CDR2 from the germline V gene are SQVTM and ANQGSEA. Based on the CDR3 plus reference TRBV29-1 and TRBJ1-2, the full variable domain is SAVISQKPSRDICQRGTSLTIQCQVDSQVTMMFWYRQQPGQSLTLIATANQGSEATYESGFVIDKFPISRPNLTFSTLTVSNMSPEDSSIYLCSVVGRGNPGYTFGSGTRLTVV.

This clonotype is identified as medium-sized from frequency. The CDR3 protein is CSAQTGVNEKLFF. V and J are TRBV20-1 and TRBJ1-4; TCRdb's assignment of TRBD1 cannot be checked, as there is no DNA. Germline V gene lookup returns CDR1 DFQATT and CDR2 SNEGSKA (reference sequence). This CDR3 is 13 amino acids long.

V is TRBV6-2 or TRBV6-3 and J is TRBJ2-1; TCRdb's assignment of TRBD1 cannot be checked, as there is no DNA. The CDR3 is 15 residues long. The germline V gene encodes CDR1 MNHEY and CDR2 SVGEGT. The CDR3 reads CSSSYVQGGYNEQFF.

The rearrangement uses TRBV7-9 and TRBJ2-2; no DNA is available, so the TRBD1 call from TCRdb remains unchecked. The CDR3 covers 15 residues. Germline lookup yields CDR1 SEHNR and CDR2 FQNEAQ (reference sequence). CDR3 amino acids: CASSSGTPNTGELFF.